The 21 T cell receptor beta chains given below trace back to one sample, sequenced in a study of T cell responses to AZD1222 COVID-19 vaccine. TCRdb's table, derived via immunoSEQ multiplex PCR, lists solely in-frame clones and lacks some. The sample lists about 80,000 clones; about 90% were seen once. The input for sequencing was peripheral blood, taken on day 0 of AZD1222 vaccination. The receptors come from an adult in good health.

In this sample, this clone turned up once. This chain uses TRBV2 with TRBJ2-1, with D uncertain. The CDR3 length is 13 residues. The V gene lost 7 bases and the J gene lost 1 base, with 8 bases spanning the gap. Germline CDR1 and CDR2: SNHLY and FYNNEI. CDR3 protein: CASILVSYNEQFF. CDR3 DNA sequence: TGTGCCAGCATTCTAGTTTCCTACAATGAGCAGTTCTTC.

The chain employs TRBV7-2 and TRBJ1-2, with 12 bases lining up with TRBD1. CDR3 length equals 14 residues. Per the germline V gene, CDR1 is SGHTA and CDR2 is FQGNSA. Trimming cost V 6 bases and J 4 bases; bases outside gene matches: 3. The CDR3 loop reads CASREGQGAYGYTF. The CDR3 region has the DNA TGTGCCAGCAGGGAGGGACAGGGGGCCTATGGCTACACCTTC.

This chain links TRBV24-1 with TRBJ1-5; 10 positions agree with TRBD1. The V gene end was trimmed by 9 bases and the J gene end by 5 bases; junction bases not matched to a gene: 12. CDR1 is KGHDR and CDR2 is SFDVKD in the germline V gene. The CDR3 has 16 residues. In DNA form, the CDR3 reads TGTGCCACCTCGAACGACCGACAGGGGGCGGATCAGCCCCAGCATTTT. Its translation is CATSNDRQGADQPQHF.

The CDR3: CASSLEINEKLFF. CDR3 DNA: TGCGCCAGCAGCTTGGAGATAAATGAAAAACTGTTTTTT. The chain combines TRBV5-1 with TRBJ1-4; D unresolved. Trimming removed 0 bases at V and 5 bases at J, with 5 bases between. This CDR3 contains 13 residues. Germline V gives CDR1 SGHRS, CDR2 YFSETQ.

V is TRBV6-5 and J is TRBJ1-2, with 10 nucleotides matching TRBD1. V gave up 6 bases and J gave up 8 bases; unmatched junction bases: 9. Germline V gives CDR1 MNHEY, CDR2 SVGAGI. The CDR3 is 14 residues long. CDR3 region: CASRETGGAGGYTF. The CDR3 coding sequence is TGTGCCAGCAGGGAGACAGGGGGCGCCGGAGGCTACACCTTC.

This clone was found a few times. The V gene is TRBV28, the J gene TRBJ1-2, with D possibly being TRBD1 (6 bases). Germline V CDR1 and CDR2: MDHEN, SYDVKM. V was pared by 7 bases and J by 6 bases, with 15 bases between. This CDR3 spans 13 amino acids. DNA of the CDR3: TGTGCCAGCATTCAAGGGGGGGCGGATGGCTACACCTTC. Protein product: CASIQGGADGYTF.

The V gene is TRBV7-8, the J gene TRBJ2-1; TRBD1 aligns across 7 bases. V lost 0 bases, J lost 5 bases, and 1 base stayed unmatched. This CDR3 has 14 residues. Germline CDR1 SGHVS, CDR2 FQNEAQ. The chain's CDR3 is CASSLAGTDNEQFF. The CDR3 DNA is TGTGCCAGCAGCTTAGCGGGGACAGACAATGAGCAGTTCTTC.

This chain connects TRBV5-1 to TRBJ2-2; perhaps TRBD1 as D (6 bases). CDR3 length: 15 residues. V gave up 6 bases and J gave up 3 bases, with 15 bases separating them. The germline gives CDR1 SGHRS, CDR2 YFSETQ. The CDR3 coding sequence is TGCGCCAGCACCACAGGGTCTAGGGACACCGGGGAGCTGTTTTTT. Translated, it gives CASTTGSRDTGELFF.

The gene calls are TRBV9 and TRBJ1-4, with 9 bases aligning to TRBD1. The ends lost 4 bases at V and 7 bases at J; junction bases unmatched: 8. The CDR3 loop spans 15 amino acids. CDR1 and CDR2 (germline): SGDLS, YYNGEE. CDR3: CASSPRTGDGEKLFF. The CDR3 DNA follows: TGTGCCAGCAGCCCCCGGACAGGGGATGGTGAAAAACTGTTTTTT.

This clone was recorded once. The chain employs TRBV7-2 and TRBJ1-2, with TRBD1 as a possible D gene (5 bases). The V and J ends lost 5 bases and 8 bases respectively, with 21 bases between them. The CDR3 extends over 15 amino acids. Germline V gives CDR1 SGHTA, CDR2 FQGNSA. The CDR3 DNA sequence: TGTGCCAGCAGCCAGGGCCGGGACCGAGTCCAGGGCTACACCTTC. Protein: CASSQGRDRVQGYTF.

This clone was observed a few times. V is TRBV9 and J is TRBJ2-2; 14 bases are shared with TRBD2. There are 16 residues in the CDR3. The trim removed 3 bases at V and 7 bases at J, leaving 5 bases unmatched. Germline V gene data show CDR1 as SGDLS and CDR2 as YYNGEE. The CDR3 DNA reads as TGTGCCAGCAGCGCCGGGACTAGCGGGAGCCACGGGGAGCTGTTTTTT. It is translated as CASSAGTSGSHGELFF.

The CDR3 loop reads CASSLSRDRSPYEQYF. In DNA form, the CDR3 reads TGTGCCAGCAGTTTATCGCGGGACAGGTCCCCCTACGAGCAGTACTTC. V usage is TRBV27 and J usage is TRBJ2-7, with 8 bases aligning to TRBD1. The junction had 6 bases not matched to a gene; V was cut back by 0 bases and J by 2 bases. The CDR3 has 16 residues. The germline V gene has CDR1 MNHEY and CDR2 SMNVEV (reference sequence).

This chain uses TRBV18 with TRBJ2-7; D is perhaps TRBD1 or TRBD2 (5 bases each). Germline V lookup: CDR1 KGHSH, CDR2 LQKENI. The ends were cut back, 3 bases at V and 0 bases at J, with 6 bases in the middle. The length of the CDR3 is 13 residues. The CDR3 sequence: CASSPGASYEQYF. The CDR3, as DNA: TGTGCCAGCTCACCCGGGGCCTCCTACGAGCAGTACTTC.

This sequence joins TRBV14 and TRBJ1-1; D is unclear. The germline V gene encodes CDR1 SGHDN and CDR2 FVKESK. CDR3 length equals 13 residues. The V and J ends lost 4 bases and 1 base respectively, with 7 bases between them. CDR3 DNA sequence: TGTGCCAGCAGCCTAACAGAGAACACTGAAGCTTTCTTT. Protein: CASSLTENTEAFF. Full variable domain (missing parts from reference TRBV14 and TRBJ1-1): EAGVTQFPSHSVIEKGQTVTLRCDPISGHDNLYWYRRVMGKEIKFLLHFVKESKQDESGMPNNRFLAERTGGTYSTLKVQPAELEDSGVYFCASSLTENTEAFFGQGTRLTVV.

The J gene is TRBJ2-3, the V gene TRBV2; weak D call: TRBD1 (6 bases). The CDR3 loop spans 14 amino acids. V was shortened by 8 bases and J by 1 base, with 13 bases between the two germline ends. Per germline, CDR1 SNHLY and CDR2 FYNNEI. CDR3 loop: CASEWGLGTDTQYF. CDR3 nucleotides: TGTGCCAGCGAGTGGGGGCTAGGCACAGATACGCAGTATTTT.

The V and J genes are TRBV15 and TRBJ1-2; D perhaps matches TRBD1 (5 bases). The length of the CDR3 is 13 residues. CDR1 and CDR2 (germline): LNHNV, YYDKDF (reference sequence). Trimming left V 5 bases short and J 4 bases short, with 11 bases between. The CDR3 DNA reads as TGTGCCACCAGCGGCGGGACGGTCTATGGCTACACCTTC. Its translation: CATSGGTVYGYTF.

Here the CDR3 DNA reads TGTGCCAGCAGCGTGTCCCCGGGCGGGGAGCTGTTTTTT. Its translation: CASSVSPGGELFF. V usage is TRBV5-5 and J usage is TRBJ2-2, with D unclear. The V end was cut by 4 bases, the J end by 7 bases, with 11 bases between. The germline gives CDR1 SGHKS, CDR2 YYEKEE (reference sequence). The CDR3 extends over 13 amino acids.

This sequence joins TRBV11-2 and TRBJ1-2; D perhaps matches TRBD1 (6 bases). Germline V lookup: CDR1 SGHAT, CDR2 FQNNGV. The CDR3 extends over 15 amino acids. The ends were cut back, 4 bases at V and 8 bases at J, with 20 bases in the middle. Written as DNA, the CDR3 is TGTGCCAGCAGCTCCGTCGACAGGAGCCCTTTCGGCTACACCTTC. Encoded protein: CASSSVDRSPFGYTF.

The rearrangement joins TRBV2 to TRBJ2-7; 7 positions agree with TRBD2. CDR1 and CDR2 from the germline V gene are SNHLY and FYNNEI. This CDR3 is built from 13 residues. The ends lost 10 bases at V and 5 bases at J; junction bases unmatched: 11. The DNA of the CDR3 is TGTGCCACCAGCCGGGACTACCCCAACGAGCAGTACTTC. It yields the protein CATSRDYPNEQYF. Filled out from reference TRBV2 and TRBJ2-7, the complete variable domain reads EPEVTQTPSHQVTQMGQEVILRCVPISNHLYFYWYRQILGQKVEFLVSFYNNEISEKSEIFDDQFSVERPDGSNFTLKIRSTKLEDSAMYFCATSRDYPNEQYFGPGTRLTVT.

The chain recombines TRBV7-2 with TRBJ1-2; the D gene is possibly TRBD1 (5 bases). Germline CDR1 SGHTA, CDR2 FQGNSA. This CDR3 contains 16 residues. Trimming took 1 base from V and 0 from J, leaving 12 bases between them. The CDR3 reads CASSLGVGAANYGYTF. The CDR3 bases are TGTGCCAGCAGCTTAGGGGTCGGGGCAGCTAACTATGGCTACACCTTC.

The chain carries TRBV28 and TRBJ2-1, with D maybe TRBD2 (5 bases). Germline CDR1 MDHEN, CDR2 SYDVKM. This CDR3 spans 19 amino acids. Trimming cost V 3 bases and J 4 bases, with 25 bases left between them. For the CDR3, the DNA is TGTGCCAGCAGTTTGTCCGCCTTTGGTACCCCCGGGAAGTACAATGAGCAGTTCTTC. It yields the protein CASSLSAFGTPGKYNEQFF.